This is a list of T cell receptor beta chains from one sample in a study of T cell responses to AZD1222 COVID-19 vaccine. Only in-frame clones appear in the TCRdb table, and some are missing; sequencing was by immunoSEQ multiplex PCR. The profile shows approximately 100,000 clones, roughly 91% of them singletons. The sequencing here drew on peripheral blood, taken on day 0 of MenACWY control vaccination. The receptors were sampled from an adult in good health. The CDR3 runs from the conserved cysteine through the conserved F or W. Each record gives: J gene, V gene, clone size, D gene, CDR3 protein, CDR3 DNA. The D gene is left open where the match is weak. Only part of the rows carry a size: once, few, many, or a class if the clone is expanded.

j_call: TRBJ1-1
v_call: TRBV10-1
clone_size: NA
d_call: NA
cdr3_aa: CASSESRVLNTEAFF
cdr3_nt: TGCGCCAGCAGTGAGTCAAGGGTATTGAACACTGAAGCTTTCTTT

j_call: TRBJ1-1
v_call: TRBV20-1
clone_size: NA
d_call: NA
cdr3_aa: CSGNRNTEAFF
cdr3_nt: TGCAGTGGAAACAGGAACACTGAAGCTTTCTTT

j_call: TRBJ2-2
v_call: TRBV5-1
clone_size: NA
d_call: TRBD1
cdr3_aa: CASSFGTGGITGELFF
cdr3_nt: TGCGCCAGCAGCTTCGGGACAGGGGGCATCACCGGGGAGCTGTTTTTT

j_call: TRBJ2-7
v_call: TRBV10-3
clone_size: NA
d_call: TRBD1
cdr3_aa: CAISESLNRGSTGEQYF
cdr3_nt: TGTGCCATCAGTGAGTCCCTGAACAGGGGTTCGACGGGGGAGCAGTACTTC

j_call: TRBJ1-1
v_call: TRBV7-9
clone_size: NA
d_call: NA
cdr3_aa: CASSLERVGTEAFF
cdr3_nt: TGTGCCAGCAGCTTAGAAAGGGTTGGCACTGAAGCTTTCTTT

j_call: TRBJ2-7
v_call: TRBV7-9
clone_size: NA
d_call: TRBD2
cdr3_aa: CASSQHLGRVEREQYF
cdr3_nt: TGTGCCAGCAGCCAACATTTGGGGAGGGTCGAACGCGAGCAGTACTTC

j_call: TRBJ2-7
v_call: TRBV5-1
clone_size: NA
d_call: NA
cdr3_aa: CASSLDQNRAREQYF
cdr3_nt: TGCGCCAGCAGCTTGGATCAGAACAGAGCCCGCGAGCAGTACTTC

j_call: TRBJ1-3
v_call: TRBV15
clone_size: NA
d_call: NA
cdr3_aa: CATSLGGGSGNTIYF
cdr3_nt: TGTGCCACCAGCCTCGGGGGGGGTTCAGGAAACACCATATATTTT

j_call: TRBJ1-1
v_call: TRBV28
clone_size: NA
d_call: NA
cdr3_aa: CASTTSGHTEAFF
cdr3_nt: TGTGCCAGCACGACCTCAGGGCACACTGAAGCTTTCTTT

j_call: TRBJ2-5
v_call: TRBV3-1/TRBV3-2
clone_size: NA
d_call: NA
cdr3_aa: CASSRGGRETQYF
cdr3_nt: TGTGCCAGCAGCCGAGGAGGCCGAGAGACCCAGTACTTC

j_call: TRBJ1-3
v_call: TRBV28
clone_size: NA
d_call: NA
cdr3_aa: CASSFWGGAGGNTIYF
cdr3_nt: TGTGCCAGCAGTTTTTGGGGGGGCGCGGGTGGAAACACCATATATTTT

j_call: TRBJ1-5
v_call: TRBV6-5
clone_size: NA
d_call: NA
cdr3_aa: CASRAFSNQPQHF
cdr3_nt: TGTGCCAGCAGGGCCTTTAGCAATCAGCCCCAGCATTTT

j_call: TRBJ1-2
v_call: TRBV28
clone_size: NA
d_call: NA
cdr3_aa: CASRPESGQHYGYTF
cdr3_nt: TGTGCCAGCAGACCCGAATCTGGACAGCACTATGGCTACACCTTC

j_call: TRBJ1-5
v_call: TRBV4-1
clone_size: NA
d_call: NA
cdr3_aa: CASSQDGRNQPQHF
cdr3_nt: TGCGCCAGCAGCCAAGATGGGCGAAATCAGCCCCAGCATTTT

j_call: TRBJ2-1
v_call: TRBV10-3
clone_size: few
d_call: NA
cdr3_aa: CAISESNSREEQFF
cdr3_nt: TGTGCCATCAGTGAGTCGAATAGCCGGGAGGAGCAGTTCTTC

j_call: TRBJ2-1
v_call: TRBV2
clone_size: NA
d_call: TRBD2
cdr3_aa: CASSEVAGGPFGNEQFF
cdr3_nt: TGTGCCAGCAGTGAAGTTGCGGGGGGGCCCTTTGGGAATGAGCAGTTCTTC

j_call: TRBJ1-1
v_call: TRBV7-6
clone_size: NA
d_call: NA
cdr3_aa: CASSLGGDGVNTEAFF
cdr3_nt: TGTGCCAGCAGCTTAGGGGGGGACGGGGTGAACACTGAAGCTTTCTTT

j_call: TRBJ1-5
v_call: TRBV7-8
clone_size: NA
d_call: NA
cdr3_aa: CASSLAGGQPQHF
cdr3_nt: TGTGCCAGCAGCTTAGCAGGCGGTCAGCCCCAGCATTTT

j_call: TRBJ1-1
v_call: TRBV10-3
clone_size: NA
d_call: TRBD1
cdr3_aa: CAISGLNKGATEAFF
cdr3_nt: TGTGCCATCAGTGGCTTGAATAAGGGGGCCACTGAAGCTTTCTTT

j_call: TRBJ2-2
v_call: TRBV19
clone_size: NA
d_call: NA
cdr3_aa: CASSIYKNTGELFF
cdr3_nt: TGTGCCAGTAGTATATACAAGAACACCGGGGAGCTGTTTTTT

j_call: TRBJ2-2
v_call: TRBV5-1
clone_size: once
d_call: TRBD1
cdr3_aa: CASSLDTGGFVFF
cdr3_nt: TGCGCCAGCAGCTTGGATACAGGGGGATTTGTGTTTTTT

j_call: TRBJ1-3
v_call: TRBV11-2
clone_size: NA
d_call: NA
cdr3_aa: CAFRGDHSGNTIYF
cdr3_nt: TGTGCCTTCCGGGGAGACCACTCTGGAAACACCATATATTTT

j_call: TRBJ1-2
v_call: TRBV7-6
clone_size: NA
d_call: NA
cdr3_aa: CASRDTPTRGDWGYGYTF
cdr3_nt: TGTGCCAGCAGAGATACCCCGACAAGGGGGGATTGGGGCTATGGCTACACCTTC

j_call: TRBJ1-1
v_call: TRBV5-4
clone_size: NA
d_call: NA
cdr3_aa: CASSLGGGDAFF
cdr3_nt: TGTGCCAGCAGCTTGGGGGGGGGAGATGCTTTCTTT

j_call: TRBJ2-2
v_call: TRBV7-2
clone_size: once
d_call: TRBD1
cdr3_aa: CASSLKDTGVLTGELFF
cdr3_nt: TGTGCCAGCAGCTTAAAGGACACAGGGGTCCTCACCGGGGAGCTGTTTTTT

j_call: TRBJ1-1
v_call: TRBV3-1/TRBV3-2
clone_size: NA
d_call: NA
cdr3_aa: CASSQEPRGGEAFF
cdr3_nt: TGTGCCAGCAGCCAAGAGCCCAGGGGAGGTGAAGCTTTCTTT